The TCR beta chain under discussion was sequenced for a study of regulatory dendritic cells for organ transplantation. Germline lookup yields CDR1 SGHNT and CDR2 YYREEE (reference sequence). Trimming pared 2 bases from V and 5 bases from J, leaving 8 bases between. This CDR3 contains 13 residues. Naive CD45RA+ and memory CD45RO+ CD4+ or CD8+ T cells were FACS-sorted. Measured with immunoSEQ multiplex PCR; TCRdb has only the in-frame clones, and not every one. Counted here are almost 35,000 clones, less than 90% occurring once; the ten biggest clones make up about 0.062%. This receptor was taken from a human donor in good health. Specimen: naive CD4+ T cells from blood. This sample's subset: CD45RA+ naive T cells. The chain links TRBV5-4 to TRBJ1-5; the D gene is possibly TRBD1 (5 bases). CDR3 DNA sequence: TGTGCCAGCAGCTTCCAGGGTGATCAGCCCCAGCATTTT. This gives the protein CASSFQGDQPQHF. Variable domain in full (rest from reference TRBV5-4 and TRBJ1-5): ETGVTQSPTHLIKTRGQQVTLRCSSQSGHNTVSWYQQALGQGPQFIFQYYREEENGRGNFPPRFSGLQFPNYSSELNVNALELDDSALYLCASSFQGDQPQHFGDGTRLSIL.